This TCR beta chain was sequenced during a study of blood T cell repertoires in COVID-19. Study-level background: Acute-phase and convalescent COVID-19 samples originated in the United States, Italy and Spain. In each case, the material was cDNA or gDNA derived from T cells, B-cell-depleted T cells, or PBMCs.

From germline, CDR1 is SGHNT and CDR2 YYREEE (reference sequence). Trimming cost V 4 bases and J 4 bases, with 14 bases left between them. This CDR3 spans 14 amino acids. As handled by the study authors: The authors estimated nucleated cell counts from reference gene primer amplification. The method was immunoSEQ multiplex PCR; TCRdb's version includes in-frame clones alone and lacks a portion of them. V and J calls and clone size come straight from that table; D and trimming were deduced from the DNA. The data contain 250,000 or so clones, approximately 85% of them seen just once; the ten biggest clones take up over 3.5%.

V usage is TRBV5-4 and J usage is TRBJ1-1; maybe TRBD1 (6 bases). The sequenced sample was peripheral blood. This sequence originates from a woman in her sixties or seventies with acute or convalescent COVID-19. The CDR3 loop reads CASSHGGGATEAFF. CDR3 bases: TGTGCCAGCAGCCACGGGGGGGGCGCCACTGAAGCTTTCTTT.